The 29 T cell receptor beta chains reported below all come from one sample, sequenced in a study of T cell responses to AZD1222 COVID-19 vaccine. Produced via immunoSEQ multiplex PCR; TCRdb's table is partial and in-frame only. The sample includes about 84,000 clones, approximately 90% of them seen just once. The sequences come from peripheral blood, collected on day 0 of AZD1222 vaccination. The receptors come from an adult in good health.

This clone has a single count. The CDR3 coding sequence is TGTGCCAGCAGCTTAAGTGGCAGGGGAAACTACGAGCAGTACTTC. Translated: CASSLSGRGNYEQYF. This chain joins TRBV7-3 and TRBJ2-7; tentative D call: TRBD1 (6 bases). V was clipped by 1 base and J by 3 bases, with 13 bases between them. This CDR3 spans 15 amino acids. Germline CDR1 is SGHTA and CDR2 is FQGTGA.

This rearrangement joins TRBV25-1 to TRBJ2-7; D not resolved. Germline CDR1 is MGHDK and CDR2 is SYGVNS. V gave up 2 bases and J gave up 5 bases, with 4 bases separating them. The CDR3 runs 11 residues. CDR3 bases: TGTGCCAGCAGTGAACGTAACGAGCAGTACTTC. Translation gives CASSERNEQYF.

This clone has just a few counts. The chain recombines TRBV20-1 with TRBJ1-1; D is undetermined. There are 11 residues in the CDR3. Trimming stripped 5 bases from V and 1 base from J, with 5 bases between. The germline CDR1 and CDR2 sequences are DFQATT and SNEGSKA (reference sequence). CDR3 DNA sequence: TGCAGTGCTTCTAGGAACACTGAAGCTTTCTTT. Translation: CSASRNTEAFF.

The chain joins TRBV3-1 (or the pseudogene TRBV3-2) to TRBJ2-5, with 8 bases that match TRBD2. The CDR3 extends over 12 amino acids. CDR1 and CDR2 from the germline V gene are LGHDT and YNNKEL (reference sequence). Trimming removed 3 bases from V and 14 bases from J; junction bases left unmatched: 8. CDR3 loop: CASSQMASGYYF. CDR3 coding DNA: TGTGCCAGCAGCCAGATGGCTAGCGGGTATTACTTC.

V usage is TRBV5-1 and J usage is TRBJ1-6, with 9 bases identical to TRBD1. The trim removed 2 bases at V and 10 bases at J, leaving 10 bases unmatched. In germline, CDR1 is SGHRS, CDR2 YFSETQ. The CDR3 is made up of 16 amino acids. The CDR3 DNA follows: TGCGCCAGCAGCTTAGGACAGGGGCTGGTGGGATCACCCCTCCACTTT. Translated, it gives CASSLGQGLVGSPLHF.

This chain connects TRBV6-5 to TRBJ1-1; D uncertain. The V end lost 6 bases, the J end lost 3 bases, and 5 bases lay between the germline ends. The CDR3 sequence is 11 residues long. Germline V lookup: CDR1 MNHEY, CDR2 SVGAGI. CDR3 in amino acids: CASSQYTEAFF. CDR3 nucleotide sequence: TGTGCCAGCAGCCAGTACACTGAAGCTTTCTTT.

CDR3 residues: CASSLVAGTSPETQYF. The CDR3 DNA reads as TGTGCCAGCAGTTTAGTAGCTGGGACTAGTCCTGAGACCCAGTACTTC. The chain is built from TRBV27 and TRBJ2-5; 8 bases align to TRBD2. The trim removed 2 bases at V and 5 bases at J, leaving 10 bases unmatched. The CDR3 totals 16 residues. Per the germline V gene, CDR1 is MNHEY and CDR2 is SMNVEV (reference sequence).

The chain has TRBV19 and TRBJ1-1, with TRBD1 identical over 9 bases. Germline V lookup: CDR1 LNHDA, CDR2 SQIVND (reference sequence). J gave up 1 base and V 5 bases, and 5 bases lay outside the gene matches. This CDR3 is 15 amino acids long. This CDR3 reads CASSEGQGTNTEAFF. DNA of the CDR3: TGTGCCAGTAGTGAGGGACAGGGCACGAACACTGAAGCTTTCTTT.

The genes are TRBV2 and TRBJ1-5; 10 positions match TRBD1. Germline assignment: CDR1 SNHLY and CDR2 FYNNEI. Trimming took 6 bases from V and 1 from J; bases not matched to a gene: 3. CDR3 length: 15 amino acids. CDR3 protein: CASSRTGGSNQPQHF. The CDR3 nucleotides read TGTGCCAGCAGCCGGACAGGGGGAAGCAATCAGCCCCAGCATTTT.

V usage is TRBV28 and J usage is TRBJ1-1, with D possibly TRBD1 on 5 matching bases. Germline values: CDR1 MDHEN, CDR2 SYDVKM. The CDR3 loop spans 16 amino acids. V shed 5 bases and J shed 1 base, with 17 bases lying between them. The CDR3 nucleotides are TGTGCCAGCAGTCTTGGGGGTTCAAGAGGGAACACTGAAGCTTTCTTT. Translating it yields CASSLGGSRGNTEAFF.

The chain has TRBV5-1 and TRBJ2-1; 9 nucleotides agree with TRBD2. With V trimmed by 2 bases and J by 8 bases, 5 bases remained unmatched. The CDR3 has 14 residues. The V gene's germline CDR1 is SGHRS and CDR2 YFSETQ. The chain's CDR3 is CASSLGLAFDEQFF. CDR3 DNA sequence: TGCGCCAGCAGCTTAGGACTAGCGTTCGATGAGCAGTTCTTC.

The V and J genes are TRBV6-5 and TRBJ1-1; D is unresolved. The CDR3 contains 15 residues. V lost 5 bases and J lost 2, with 15 bases in between. CDR1 is MNHEY and CDR2 is SVGAGI in the germline V gene. The CDR3 DNA follows: TGTGCCAGCAGTCGCGGCAGGAGGGCAAACACTGAAGCTTTCTTT. Translation: CASSRGRRANTEAFF.

V is TRBV28 and J is TRBJ2-1; no clear D. Per the germline V gene, CDR1 is MDHEN and CDR2 is SYDVKM. The V end was cut by 7 bases, the J end by 1 base, with 11 bases between. CDR3 length: 14 amino acids. The CDR3 loop reads CASTETESYNEQFF. Written as DNA, the CDR3 is TGTGCCAGCACGGAGACGGAATCCTACAATGAGCAGTTCTTC.

This clone has a single count. The chain links TRBV18 to TRBJ1-3; D perhaps matches TRBD1 (6 bases). CDR1 is KGHSH and CDR2 is LQKENI in the germline V gene. Deletions cut 2 bases from V and 4 bases from J, with 12 bases between. This CDR3 region has 15 residues. The CDR3 nucleotides read TGTGCCAGCTCACCAGGATCAGGGGCGGGAAACACCATATATTTT. It is translated as CASSPGSGAGNTIYF.

This clone was picked up one time. This rearrangement joins TRBV5-1 to TRBJ2-2; 7 nucleotides line up with TRBD2. The germline gives CDR1 SGHRS, CDR2 YFSETQ. V trimming: 1 base; J trimming: 4 bases; junction bases outside the gene matches: 4. The CDR3 is made up of 15 amino acids. The CDR3 sequence is CASSLLVAGTGELFF. The CDR3 bases are TGCGCCAGCAGCTTGCTGGTAGCGGGCACCGGGGAGCTGTTTTTT.

The chain links TRBV3-1 (or the pseudogene TRBV3-2) to TRBJ2-7; D unclear. This CDR3 contains 11 residues. Germline loops: CDR1 LGHDT, CDR2 YNNKEL (reference sequence). V lost 1 base to trimming and J lost 6 bases, with 4 bases between them. DNA of the CDR3: TGTGCCAGCAGCCAAGTTAGCGAGCAGTACTTC. Residues: CASSQVSEQYF.

The chain recombines TRBV7-3 with TRBJ2-1, with 9 bases that match TRBD1. The junction had 6 bases not matched to a gene; V was cut back by 5 bases and J by 4 bases. CDR3 size: 15 residues. Germline values: CDR1 SGHTA, CDR2 FQGTGA. CDR3 nucleotides: TGTGCCAGCAGCCCAACGGGACAGGGTTACAATGAGCAGTTCTTC. Its protein is CASSPTGQGYNEQFF. The full variable domain, completed using reference TRBV7-3 and TRBJ2-1, is GAGVSQTPSNKVTEKGKYVELRCDPISGHTALYWYRQSLGQGPEFLIYFQGTGAADDSGLPNDRFFAVRPEGSVSTLKIQRTERGDSAVYLCASSPTGQGYNEQFFGPGTRLTVL.

The chain is built from TRBV9 and TRBJ2-7; D perhaps matches TRBD1 (6 bases). V dropped 2 bases and J dropped 4 bases, with 7 bases sitting between them. Germline CDR1 and CDR2: SGDLS and YYNGEE. The length of the CDR3 is 12 residues. CDR3 nucleotides: TGTGCCAGCAGCGTCACAGGGTACGAGCAGTACTTC. Amino acid sequence: CASSVTGYEQYF.

The genes are TRBV19 and TRBJ2-3; perhaps TRBD1 as D (5 bases). CDR3 length: 16 residues. Germline loops: CDR1 LNHDA, CDR2 SQIVND (reference sequence). V lost 9 bases and J lost 0, with 19 bases in between. The CDR3 DNA reads as TGTGCCAGCGCGATGCAAGGGGCCCTTAGCACAGATACGCAGTATTTT. Translated, it gives CASAMQGALSTDTQYF.

This sequence joins TRBV7-9 and TRBJ2-3, with TRBD2 identical over 14 bases. J lost 4 bases, V lost 3 bases, and 3 bases had no gene match. Per the germline V gene, CDR1 is SEHNR and CDR2 is FQNEAQ (reference sequence). The CDR3 is made up of 16 amino acids. DNA of the CDR3: TGTGCCAGCAGCTTCGGACTAGCGGGAGGTGCAGATACGCAGTATTTT. Translating gives CASSFGLAGGADTQYF.

The chain joins TRBV4-1 to TRBJ1-2; D unresolved. Per the germline V gene, CDR1 is MGHRA and CDR2 is YSYEKL. The CDR3 has 12 amino acids. V lost 0 bases to trimming and J lost 5 bases, with 4 bases between them. This CDR3 is CASSQDGYGYTF. The CDR3 DNA is TGCGCCAGCAGCCAAGATGGGTATGGCTACACCTTC.

CDR3 DNA: TGTGCCTGGAGTCCCTGGGGGGGGAAATCCTACGAGCAGTACTTC. The encoded protein is CAWSPWGGKSYEQYF. The genes are TRBV30 and TRBJ2-7; 7 bases fit TRBD2. In germline, CDR1 is GTSNPN, CDR2 SVGIG (reference sequence). With V trimmed by 2 bases and J by 1 base, 8 bases remained unmatched. The CDR3 consists of 15 residues.

The CDR3: CASSVVGQGDEKLFF. CDR3 DNA sequence: TGTGCCAGCAGCGTAGTAGGACAGGGGGATGAAAAACTGTTTTTT. The V and J genes are TRBV9 and TRBJ1-4; TRBD1 agrees at 10 bases. With 0 bases clipped from V and 6 bases from J, the junction kept 2 bases outside the gene matches. The CDR3 is made up of 15 amino acids. Per the germline V gene, CDR1 is SGDLS and CDR2 is YYNGEE.

V gene TRBV19 combines with J gene TRBJ1-2, with 10 bases aligning to TRBD1. The CDR3 runs to 12 residues. V trimming: 5 bases; J trimming: 13 bases; junction bases outside the gene matches: 7. CDR1 is LNHDA, CDR2 SQIVND, per germline (reference sequence). In DNA, the CDR3 is TGTGCCAGTAGTTCCGGGACAGGGGTCGGCACCTTC. It codes for CASSSGTGVGTF.

V and J are TRBV25-1 and TRBJ1-1; perhaps TRBD1 as D (5 bases). Trimming removed 1 base from V and 8 bases from J, with 20 bases in between. CDR3 length: 16 residues. Germline V gene data show CDR1 as MGHDK and CDR2 as SYGVNS. CDR3 residues: CASSELGVGPTLEAFF. The CDR3 region has the DNA TGTGCCAGCAGTGAATTGGGGGTGGGACCTACGTTAGAAGCTTTCTTT.

This clone was counted a few times. The gene calls are TRBV4-3 and TRBJ1-1, with D unresolved. The CDR3 extends over 15 amino acids. Looked up from germline, CDR1 is LGHNA and CDR2 is YSLEER. Trimming pared 0 bases from V and 0 bases from J, leaving 8 bases between. The CDR3 bases are TGCGCCAGCAGCCAAGATCCGGTTTTGAACACTGAAGCTTTCTTT. The encoded protein is CASSQDPVLNTEAFF.

The table lists this clone with a few counts. V and J are TRBV12-3 or TRBV12-4 and TRBJ2-5, with D perhaps matching TRBD1 (5 bases). The CDR3 sequence is 12 residues long. Trimming pared 5 bases from V and 2 bases from J, leaving 6 bases between. CDR3 sequence: CASSRQQETQYF. The CDR3 bases are TGTGCCAGCAGTCGACAGCAAGAGACCCAGTACTTC.

This chain uses TRBV10-3 with TRBJ2-3; perhaps TRBD1 as D (7 bases). The CDR3 loop spans 12 amino acids. Germline CDR1 ENHRY, CDR2 SYGVKD. V lost 10 bases to trimming and J lost 4 bases, with 12 bases between them. CDR3 sequence reads: CARGDSADTQYF. The CDR3, as DNA: TGTGCCAGGGGGGACAGTGCAGATACGCAGTATTTT.

This chain links TRBV5-1 with TRBJ2-2; 7 nucleotides line up with TRBD2. The V segment lost 5 bases and the J segment 7 bases; nucleotides outside the gene matches: 5. The CDR3 totals 13 residues. Germline V gene lookup returns CDR1 SGHRS and CDR2 YFSETQ. Written as DNA, the CDR3 is TGCGCCAGCAGTACGCGGGAGATCGGGGAGCTGTTTTTT. Amino acid sequence: CASSTREIGELFF.